This T cell receptor (beta chain) was recorded in a study of Ad26.COV2.S vaccination and SARS-CoV-2 variants. Points from the study as a whole: Vaccinees reportedly had broad spike-specific CD8+ and CD4+ T cell responses.

Treatment described: about 20 received Ad26.COV2.S at low or high dose, single or two shots; about 5 received placebo; per-sample allocation not given. Sample collection was performed on day 63 after the first vaccine or placebo injection. This CDR3 is 14 amino acids long. Trimming shortened V by 8 bases and J by 2 bases, and 16 bases separated the two germline ends. CDR1 MNHEY and CDR2 SVGAGI come from the germline V gene. Profiling relied on immunoSEQ multiplex PCR, and the TCRdb table lists in-frame clones only, not all of them. The repertoire holds 200,000 to 300,000 clones, with around nine tenths as singletons. Points on this clone: Its target is unknown.

The specimen was peripheral blood, collected in a trial of Ad26.COV2.S vaccine versus placebo. The rearrangement links TRBV6-5 to TRBJ2-7; TRBD1 or TRBD2 may be the D gene (5 bases each). This TCR was recovered from a person between 18 and 65 years old who received the Ad26.COV2.S COVID-19 vaccine or a placebo. The CDR3: CASANGAGPYEQYF. The DNA for the CDR3 is TGTGCCAGCGCAAACGGGGCAGGGCCCTACGAGCAGTACTTC.